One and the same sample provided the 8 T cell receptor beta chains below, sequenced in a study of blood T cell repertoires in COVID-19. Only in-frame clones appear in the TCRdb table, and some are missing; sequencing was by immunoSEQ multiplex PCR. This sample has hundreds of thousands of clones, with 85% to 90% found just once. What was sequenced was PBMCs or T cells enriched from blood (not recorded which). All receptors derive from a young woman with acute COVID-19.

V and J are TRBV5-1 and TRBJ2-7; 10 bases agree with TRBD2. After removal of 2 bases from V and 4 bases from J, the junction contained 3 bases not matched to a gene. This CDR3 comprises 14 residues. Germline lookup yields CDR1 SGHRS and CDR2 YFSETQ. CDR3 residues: CASSLPSGRYEQYF. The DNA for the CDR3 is TGCGCCAGCAGCTTACCTAGCGGGAGATACGAGCAGTACTTC.

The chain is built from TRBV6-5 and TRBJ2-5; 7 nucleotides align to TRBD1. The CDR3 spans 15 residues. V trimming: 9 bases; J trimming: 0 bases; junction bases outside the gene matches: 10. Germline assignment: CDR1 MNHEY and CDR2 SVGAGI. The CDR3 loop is CASSMEDRHQETQYF. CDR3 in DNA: TGTGCCAGTTCTATGGAGGACAGGCACCAAGAGACCCAGTACTTC.

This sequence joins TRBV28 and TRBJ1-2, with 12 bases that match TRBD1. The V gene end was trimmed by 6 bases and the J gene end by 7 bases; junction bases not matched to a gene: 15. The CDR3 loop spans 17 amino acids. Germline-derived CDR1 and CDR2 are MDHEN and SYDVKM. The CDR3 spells CASSKGTGGKTTFGYTF. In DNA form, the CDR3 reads TGTGCCAGCAGCAAGGGGACAGGGGGCAAGACTACATTTGGCTACACCTTC.

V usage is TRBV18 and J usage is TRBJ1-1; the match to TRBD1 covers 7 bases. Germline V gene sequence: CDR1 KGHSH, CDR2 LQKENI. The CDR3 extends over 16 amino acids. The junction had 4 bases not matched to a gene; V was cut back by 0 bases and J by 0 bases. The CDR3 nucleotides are TGTGCCAGCTCACCACCGGCAACAGGGGTGAACACTGAAGCTTTCTTT. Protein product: CASSPPATGVNTEAFF.

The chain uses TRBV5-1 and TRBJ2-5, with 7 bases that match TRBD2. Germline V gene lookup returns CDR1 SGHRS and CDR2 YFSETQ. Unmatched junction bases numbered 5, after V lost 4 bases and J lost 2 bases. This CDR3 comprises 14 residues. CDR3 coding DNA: TGCGCCAGCAGCCCAGGGAGGGGACAAGAGACCCAGTACTTC. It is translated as CASSPGRGQETQYF.

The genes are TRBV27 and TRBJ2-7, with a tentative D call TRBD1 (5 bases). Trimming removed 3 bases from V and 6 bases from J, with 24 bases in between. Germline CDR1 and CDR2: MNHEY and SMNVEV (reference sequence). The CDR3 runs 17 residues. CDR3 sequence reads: CASSFKMVNRYLVEQYF. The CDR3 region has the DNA TGTGCCAGCAGTTTCAAGATGGTGAACAGGTATCTTGTCGAGCAGTACTTC.

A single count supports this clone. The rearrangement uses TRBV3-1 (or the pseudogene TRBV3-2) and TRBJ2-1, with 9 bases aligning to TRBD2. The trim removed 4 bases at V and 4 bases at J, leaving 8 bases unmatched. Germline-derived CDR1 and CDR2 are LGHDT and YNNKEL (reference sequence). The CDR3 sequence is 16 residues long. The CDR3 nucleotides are TGTGCCAGCAGCCCCGTGTGGACTAGCGTATACAATGAGCAGTTCTTC. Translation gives CASSPVWTSVYNEQFF.

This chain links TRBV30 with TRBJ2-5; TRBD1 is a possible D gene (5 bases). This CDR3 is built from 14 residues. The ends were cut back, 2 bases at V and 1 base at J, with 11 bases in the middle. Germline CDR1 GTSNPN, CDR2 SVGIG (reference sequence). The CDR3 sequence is CAWSPRTIQETQYF. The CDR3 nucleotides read TGTGCCTGGAGTCCTAGGACAATCCAAGAGACCCAGTACTTC.